This T cell receptor (beta chain) was identified during a study of cytomegalovirus exposure and HLA in healthy donors. This PCR relied on a set of 60 Vbeta primers and 13 Jbeta primers. Sequencing was performed with immunoSEQ multiplex PCR; in TCRdb, only in-frame clones are kept and a portion is missing. This repertoire includes 100,000 to 150,000 clones. At sampling all donors were nominally healthy, likely with unrecorded immune exposures. V lost 1 base and J lost 0, with 16 bases in between. Germline CDR1 is SEHNR and CDR2 is FQNEAQ (reference sequence). CDR3 size: 17 residues. Input material: PBMCs. The TCR originated in a man between 18 and 29 years old in good health and CMV-seronegative. This chain uses TRBV7-9 with TRBJ2-7, with D possibly being TRBD2 (5 bases). CDR3 sequence: CASSLGPRGGYSYEQYF. DNA of the CDR3: TGTGCCAGCAGCTTAGGCCCTCGAGGCGGGTACTCCTACGAGCAGTACTTC.